The 30 T cell receptor beta chains below all came from one sample that was sequenced in a study of shared clonotypes between healthy human individuals. Terminally differentiated effector memory CD45RA+ cells were excluded from the naive CD8 cells, which were CD45RO-negative and positively selected for CCR7. TCRdb's copy holds only in-frame clones and misses some; the assay was immunoSEQ multiplex PCR. Of millions of clones detected, 90% to 95% appear once; the ten largest clones hold around 1.7%. Sequenced input: naive CD8+ T cells from PBMCs. The receptors here all came from a man younger than 35 in good health. Some clones in this sample may be carry-over from other donors' samples.

The chain joins TRBV16 to TRBJ2-2; D remains ambiguous. The ends were cut back, 4 bases at V and 2 bases at J, with 11 bases in the middle. Germline V lookup: CDR1 KGHSY, CDR2 FQNENV. The CDR3 sequence is 15 residues long. In DNA, the CDR3 is TGTGCCAGCAGCCTTACGGGCAGAAACACCGGGGAGCTGTTTTTT. Encoded protein: CASSLTGRNTGELFF. Drawing the rest from reference TRBV16 and TRBJ2-2, the complete variable domain is GEEVAQTPKHLVRGEGQKAKLYCAPIKGHSYVFWYQQVLKNEFKFLISFQNENVFDETGMPKERFSAKCLPNSPCSLEIQATKLEDSAVYFCASSLTGRNTGELFFGEGSRLTVL.

A word on this clone: Other DNA sequences in the same sample also yield this CDR3. The chain links TRBV11-2 to TRBJ2-7; unclear D gene. The germline gives CDR1 SGHAT, CDR2 FQNNGV. This CDR3 is 13 amino acids long. The V end was cut by 3 bases, the J end by 0 bases, with 6 bases between. The CDR3 protein is CASSLVTSYEQYF. CDR3 DNA sequence: TGTGCCAGCAGCTTGGTGACCTCCTACGAGCAGTACTTC.

The chain uses TRBV5-4 and TRBJ1-4; D may be TRBD1 (5 bases). Germline CDR1 reads SGHNT; CDR2 reads YYREEE (reference sequence). V dropped 5 bases and J dropped 5 bases, with 16 bases sitting between them. CDR3 length equals 15 residues. The CDR3 is CASRQWGRLNEKLFF. The CDR3 coding sequence is TGTGCCAGCAGACAGTGGGGACGCTTAAATGAAAAACTGTTTTTT.

The genes are TRBV29-1 and TRBJ2-3, with TRBD2 identical over 7 bases. V shed 3 bases, J shed 3 bases, and the junction held 3 bases outside the gene matches. Looked up from germline, CDR1 is SQVTM and CDR2 is ANQGSEA. The CDR3 runs 13 residues. DNA for the CDR3: TGCAGCGTTGACGGGAGGAATACAGATACGCAGTATTTT. Residues: CSVDGRNTDTQYF.

The chain is built from TRBV9 and TRBJ1-2; D perhaps matches TRBD1 (5 bases). The CDR3 totals 15 residues. Trimming took off 0 bases at V and 2 bases at J, with 11 bases between the two ends. Germline V CDR1 and CDR2: SGDLS, YYNGEE. CDR3 coding DNA: TGTGCCAGCAGCGTAGGGAGGGGATCGAACTATGGCTACACCTTC. The encoded protein is CASSVGRGSNYGYTF.

This chain uses TRBV5-1 with TRBJ1-2; 11 nucleotides align to TRBD1. Looked up from germline, CDR1 is SGHRS and CDR2 is YFSETQ. V gave up 5 bases and J gave up 8 bases; unmatched junction bases: 8. CDR3 length: 14 amino acids. The CDR3 region has the DNA TGCGCCAGCAGACCTGGACAGGGGGCATGGGGCTACACCTTC. Translated: CASRPGQGAWGYTF.

The chain links TRBV27 to TRBJ2-7; 10 positions agree with TRBD2. V shed 0 bases and J 5 bases; nucleotides not matched to a gene: 7. CDR1 is MNHEY and CDR2 is SMNVEV in the germline V gene (reference sequence). The CDR3 covers 16 residues. The CDR3 here is CASSLSPLAGSHEQYF. CDR3 DNA: TGTGCCAGCAGTTTATCGCCACTAGCGGGAAGCCACGAGCAGTACTTC.

The chain carries TRBV14 and TRBJ2-1, with 10 bases that match TRBD2. CDR1 and CDR2 (germline): SGHDN, FVKESK. V was clipped by 0 bases and J by 8 bases; unmatched bases: 7. CDR3 size: 16 residues. Here the CDR3 reads CASSQDPAGGPHEQFF. CDR3 in DNA: TGTGCCAGCAGCCAAGATCCAGCGGGAGGGCCTCATGAGCAGTTCTTC. The whole variable domain, remainder taken from reference TRBV14 and TRBJ2-1, is EAGVTQFPSHSVIEKGQTVTLRCDPISGHDNLYWYRRVMGKEIKFLLHFVKESKQDESGMPNNRFLAERTGGTYSTLKVQPAELEDSGVYFCASSQDPAGGPHEQFFGPGTRLTVL.

This clone has only one observation. V usage is TRBV6-1 and J usage is TRBJ1-5; D is perhaps TRBD1 (6 bases). Trimming removed 10 bases from V and 2 bases from J, with 15 bases in between. The CDR3 has 14 residues. CDR1 MNHNS and CDR2 SASEGT come from the germline V gene. In DNA form, the CDR3 reads TGTGCCACCAGAGGGGGTAGTGGCAATCAGCCCCAGCATTTT. Protein: CATRGGSGNQPQHF.

The gene calls are TRBV11-2 and TRBJ1-2; D gene ambiguous. V was clipped by 3 bases and J by 8 bases, with 13 bases between them. Germline assignment: CDR1 SGHAT and CDR2 FQNNGV. CDR3 length: 13 residues. As DNA, the CDR3 is TGTGCCAGCAGCTTCGGAGTCGCCACGGGCTACACCTTC. Translation: CASSFGVATGYTF.

The chain carries TRBV7-8 and TRBJ2-2; tentatively, D is TRBD2 (6 bases). The CDR3 extends over 13 amino acids. V lost 6 bases and J lost 4, with 9 bases in between. CDR1 SGHVS and CDR2 FQNEAQ come from the germline V gene. This CDR3 is CASRKEGTGELFF. CDR3 bases: TGTGCCAGCAGAAAGGAGGGCACCGGGGAGCTGTTTTTT.

This clone has only one observation. The chain carries TRBV30 and TRBJ1-2; tentatively, D is TRBD1 (6 bases). Trimming removed 5 bases from V and 5 bases from J, with 18 bases in between. CDR1 and CDR2 (germline): GTSNPN, SVGIG (reference sequence). The CDR3 extends over 14 amino acids. Written as DNA, the CDR3 is TGTGCCTGGGTTCGAACAGGGCAGGCGTATGGCTACACCTTC. As protein: CAWVRTGQAYGYTF.

The chain combines TRBV6-1 with TRBJ1-1; D unresolved. The germline V gene encodes CDR1 MNHNS and CDR2 SASEGT. The V end was cut by 0 bases, the J end by 3 bases, with 8 bases between. This CDR3 contains 14 residues. In DNA, the CDR3 is TGTGCCAGCAGTGAAGCTATGGCTTACACTGAAGCTTTCTTT. Protein product: CASSEAMAYTEAFF.

This chain joins TRBV5-6 and TRBJ2-2, with 7 bases aligning to TRBD1. This CDR3 contains 16 residues. Trimming cost V 4 bases and J 6 bases; bases outside gene matches: 12. CDR1 and CDR2 (germline): SGHDT, YYEEEE. CDR3 sequence: CASSGGQLGKAGELFF. The CDR3 coding sequence is TGTGCCAGCAGCGGGGGACAGCTGGGGAAGGCCGGGGAGCTGTTTTTT.

This sequence joins TRBV7-9 and TRBJ2-7; 7 bases are shared with TRBD2. Germline trimming cut 5 bases from V and 0 bases from J; bases unmatched to any gene: 10. The CDR3 extends over 16 amino acids. Germline CDR1 and CDR2: SEHNR and FQNEAQ (reference sequence). CDR3: CASSTNLADFSYEQYF. The CDR3 DNA reads as TGTGCCAGCAGCACCAATCTAGCGGACTTCTCCTACGAGCAGTACTTC.

The rearrangement links TRBV5-1 to TRBJ1-1; D possibly corresponds to TRBD1 (6 bases). The CDR3 covers 16 residues. Trimming stripped 0 bases from V and 1 base from J, with 13 bases between. Germline assignment: CDR1 SGHRS and CDR2 YFSETQ. DNA for the CDR3: TGCGCCAGCAGCTTGGCACAGGGTATGGGGAACACTGAAGCTTTCTTT. This codes for CASSLAQGMGNTEAFF.

The rearrangement joins TRBV2 to TRBJ1-4, with D unresolved. V shed 5 bases and J shed 8 bases, with 12 bases lying between them. The CDR3 is made up of 13 amino acids. Germline CDR1 SNHLY, CDR2 FYNNEI. The CDR3 nucleotides read TGTGCCAGCAGTTCACAGCTTACGGAAAAACTGTTTTTT. It translates to CASSSQLTEKLFF.

As concerns this clone: Different DNA sequences within this sample yield the same CDR3. This sequence joins TRBV7-3 and TRBJ2-3, with D tentatively TRBD1 (6 bases). CDR1 and CDR2 from the germline V gene are SGHTA and FQGTGA. The CDR3 sequence is 15 residues long. The V end was cut by 5 bases, the J end by 0 bases, with 12 bases between. The CDR3 sequence: CASSPGTSSTDTQYF. The CDR3 DNA follows: TGTGCCAGCAGCCCAGGGACATCTAGCACAGATACGCAGTATTTT.

The genes are TRBV7-6 and TRBJ1-3, with D perhaps matching TRBD1 (5 bases). V was pared by 3 bases and J by 2 bases, with 14 bases between. This CDR3 has 16 residues. CDR1 and CDR2 from the germline V gene are SGHVS and FNYEAQ. CDR3 nucleotides: TGTGCCAGCAGCTTGGCGGCGGGGCTGACTGGAAACACCATATATTTT. Protein sequence: CASSLAAGLTGNTIYF.

The chain recombines TRBV6-6 with TRBJ2-7; D perhaps matches TRBD2 (6 bases). This CDR3 is built from 10 residues. CDR1 and CDR2 from the germline V gene are MNHNY and SVGAGI (reference sequence). Deletions cut 2 bases from V and 11 bases from J, with 7 bases between. The CDR3 here is CASSYGGKYF. Here the CDR3 DNA reads TGTGCCAGCAGTTACGGGGGGAAGTACTTC.

The J gene is TRBJ2-7, the V gene TRBV9; D call uncertain. There are 13 residues in the CDR3. The V and J ends lost 1 base and 5 bases respectively, with 10 bases between them. CDR1 SGDLS and CDR2 YYNGEE come from the germline V gene. In nucleotides, the CDR3 is TGTGCCAGCAGCGTAAGTGGTACTAACGAGCAGTACTTC. It translates to CASSVSGTNEQYF.

J is TRBJ2-3 and V is TRBV29-1, with no clear D. CDR3 size: 12 residues. CDR1 and CDR2 (germline): SQVTM, ANQGSEA. Trimming removed 3 bases from V and 7 bases from J, with 11 bases in between. The CDR3 spells CSVDVHQNTQYF. Written as DNA, the CDR3 is TGCAGCGTTGACGTTCATCAAAATACGCAGTATTTT.

This chain links TRBV9 with TRBJ1-2, with D maybe TRBD1 (6 bases). The CDR3 covers 16 residues. With 3 bases removed from V and 1 base from J, the gap between germline ends came to 16 bases. The germline V gene has CDR1 SGDLS and CDR2 YYNGEE. The CDR3 region is CASSGNTGHLNYGYTF. The CDR3 coding sequence is TGTGCCAGCAGCGGAAACACAGGGCATCTTAACTATGGCTACACCTTC. Combining the CDR3 with reference TRBV9 and TRBJ1-2 gives the whole variable domain DSGVTQTPKHLITATGQRVTLRCSPRSGDLSVYWYQQSLDQGLQFLIQYYNGEERAKGNILERFSAQQFPDLHSELNLSSLELGDSALYFCASSGNTGHLNYGYTFGSGTRLTVV.

J is TRBJ2-2 and V is TRBV19; D remains unclear. V was shortened by 7 bases and J by 1 base, with 13 bases between the two germline ends. This CDR3 contains 15 residues. CDR1 and CDR2 from the germline V gene are LNHDA and SQIVND (reference sequence). In DNA, the CDR3 is TGTGCCAGTACGACGGCAGTGGGGAACACCGGGGAGCTGTTTTTT. Translated: CASTTAVGNTGELFF.

The rearrangement uses TRBV28 and TRBJ2-1, with 7 bases identical to TRBD1. There are 14 residues in the CDR3. Germline V gene sequence: CDR1 MDHEN, CDR2 SYDVKM. Trimming cost V 6 bases and J 5 bases; bases outside gene matches: 7. CDR3 region: CASRLPGQNNEQFF. CDR3 nucleotides: TGTGCCAGCAGGCTTCCGGGACAGAACAATGAGCAGTTCTTC.

The chain employs TRBV2 and TRBJ2-7; TRBD2 matches at 16 bases. V was pared by 6 bases and J by 3 bases, with 8 bases of the junction left unmatched. The germline V gene encodes CDR1 SNHLY and CDR2 FYNNEI. This CDR3 comprises 17 residues. The chain's CDR3 is CASRYGTSGRESYEQYF. The CDR3 DNA reads TGTGCCAGCAGATACGGGACTAGCGGGAGGGAAAGCTACGAGCAGTACTTC.

J is TRBJ2-5 and V is TRBV30; 8 bases fit TRBD1. The last part of the DNA fits TRBJ2-7 better; the J call may be wrong. The CDR3 is 14 residues long. Germline V lookup: CDR1 GTSNPN, CDR2 SVGIG (reference sequence). The DNA of the CDR3 is TGTGCCTGGAGCACCGGGACAGGATCCTACGAGCAGTACTTC. Translating it yields CAWSTGTGSYEQYF.

The chain carries TRBV19 and TRBJ2-1; D is possibly TRBD1 (6 bases). V lost 2 bases to trimming and J lost 8 bases, with 19 bases between them. Germline CDR1 and CDR2: LNHDA and SQIVND (reference sequence). CDR3 size: 16 residues. CDR3 loop: CASSIQPRQGTDEQFF. CDR3 in DNA: TGTGCCAGTAGTATACAACCGCGTCAGGGGACCGATGAGCAGTTCTTC.

The chain uses TRBV25-1 and TRBJ1-1, with a weak D call TRBD1 (5 bases). Germline CDR1 and CDR2: MGHDK and SYGVNS. The V end was cut by 0 bases, the J end by 8 bases, with 7 bases between. The CDR3 covers 12 residues. CDR3 DNA: TGTGCCAGCAGTGAATATAAGGGGGAAGCTTTCTTT. Translation gives CASSEYKGEAFF.

The CDR3 region is CASKTGAGTMVDTQYF. As DNA, the CDR3 is TGTGCCAGCAAGACCGGGGCAGGTACGATGGTGGATACGCAGTATTTT. The J gene is TRBJ2-3, the V gene TRBV28; D may be TRBD1 or TRBD2 (5 bases each). The V end was cut by 7 bases, the J end by 6 bases, with 23 bases between. The V gene's germline CDR1 is MDHEN and CDR2 SYDVKM. The CDR3 is 16 amino acids.